This T cell receptor (beta chain) came from a study of human T cells and chemical hapten exposure. About the research overall: During the roughly 25-week study period, patients had diphenylcyclopropenone applied to the scalp every week. Affected patients, primarily female, had alopecia areata, totalis or universalis.

Study-wide points: DPC sensitization produced no change in TCRs with frequency above 1 in 1000. In the PT1 data, expanded TCR counts showed a positive correlation with patch test score.

The table lists this clonotype with a few counts. Its target is unknown. This CDR3 has 16 amino acids. The V and J ends lost 3 bases and 6 bases, in that order; junction bases with no gene match: 8. Germline CDR1 is MDHEN and CDR2 is SYDVKM. TCRdb reprocessed the RACE reads with MiXCR, giving one entry per CDR3 protein. The table lists 75,000 to 100,000 distinct CDR3 sequences, roughly a tenth of them singletons, with 2% to 2.5% in the top ten. Time point described: patch test 1, 2 weeks after DPC sensitization. The treatment: therapeutic diphenylcyclopropenone sensitization with weekly scalp DPC. The sequence came from a man aged 35 to 55 with alopecia areata. Some clones in this sample may be carry-over from other donors' samples. The source was whole blood, collected in connection with sensitization to the hapten diphenylcyclopropenone (DPC). The rearrangement joins TRBV28 to TRBJ2-7, with 13 bases identical to TRBD2. The CDR3 loop reads CASSFLGLAGVSEQYF. The DNA for the CDR3 is TGTGCCAGCAGTTTTCTCGGACTAGCGGGAGTGAGCGAGCAGTACTTC. The whole variable domain, remainder taken from reference TRBV28 and TRBJ2-7, is DVKVTQSSRYLVKRTGEKVFLECVQDMDHENMFWYRQDPGLGLRLIYFSYDVKMKEKGDIPEGYSVSREKKERFSLILESASTNQTSMYLCASSFLGLAGVSEQYFGPGTRLTVT.